These T cell receptor beta chains were read from a single sample in a study of shared clonotypes between healthy human individuals. Some clones are missing from TCRdb's copy, which holds only in-frame ones; the method was immunoSEQ multiplex PCR. This repertoire shows 2 million to 3 million clones, 93% found once; its top ten account for 0.36%. The sequenced sample consisted of naive CD4+ T cells from PBMCs. Receptors were obtained from a man younger than 35 in good health. Some clones in this sample may be carry-over from other donors' samples. CDR3s include the opening cysteine and the closing phenylalanine or tryptophan. Each record gives: CDR3 length, J gene, clone size, D gene, V gene, CDR3 protein, CDR3 DNA. The D gene is left open where the match is weak. Rows may omit the clone size; those that give it use once, few, many or a size class.

16 TRBJ2-7 NA NA TRBV5-6 CASSWAGQGKVYEQYF TGTGCCAGCAGCTGGGCGGGGCAGGGAAAGGTATACGAGCAGTACTTC
15 TRBJ1-5 few NA TRBV11-2 CASSPRVDSNQPQHF TGTGCCAGCAGCCCCAGGGTGGATAGCAATCAGCCCCAGCATTTT
14 TRBJ1-5 NA TRBD1 TRBV7-9 CASSAGTGDQPQHF TGTGCCAGCAGCGCAGGGACAGGGGATCAGCCCCAGCATTTT
15 TRBJ2-4 NA NA TRBV6-6 CASSYRGSAKNIQYF TGTGCCAGCAGTTACAGGGGTTCGGCCAAAAACATTCAGTACTTC
13 TRBJ1-3 NA NA TRBV5-1 CASSSDSGNTIYF TGCGCCAGCAGCTCAGACTCTGGAAACACCATATATTTT
15 TRBJ2-7 once TRBD1 TRBV7-6 CASSPWTGGTYEQYF TGTGCCAGCAGCCCCTGGACAGGTGGTACCTACGAGCAGTACTTC
15 TRBJ2-7 NA TRBD2 TRBV11-2 CASSLVAGASYEQYF TGTGCCAGCAGCTTAGTGGCGGGAGCCTCCTACGAGCAGTACTTC
13 TRBJ2-5 NA TRBD2 TRBV29-1 CSAQAGLQETQYF TGCAGCGCCCAAGCGGGGCTACAAGAGACCCAGTACTTC
15 TRBJ2-7 NA TRBD2 TRBV6-5 CASSLSSGKLLEQYF TGTGCCAGCAGTCTGTCTAGCGGGAAGTTGCTCGAGCAGTACTTC
15 TRBJ2-1 NA TRBD2 TRBV28 CASSSLGGRANEQFF TGTGCCAGCAGTTCCCTCGGCGGGAGGGCCAATGAGCAGTTCTTC
13 TRBJ1-1 NA NA TRBV4-1 CASSQDFRQLAFF TGCGCCAGCAGCCAAGACTTTCGGCAGCTAGCTTTCTTT
14 TRBJ1-2 NA NA TRBV6-5 CASSSREPNYGYTF TGTGCCAGCAGTTCCCGTGAGCCCAACTATGGCTACACCTTC
17 TRBJ1-1 NA NA TRBV4-1 CASSQLILSGTQTEAFF TGCGCCAGCAGCCAGCTGATACTCTCCGGGACACAGACTGAAGCTTTCTTT
17 TRBJ1-1 NA TRBD1 TRBV27 CASSLGGQASMNTEAFF TGTGCCAGCAGTTTAGGGGGACAGGCCTCCATGAACACTGAAGCTTTCTTT
13 TRBJ2-2 NA TRBD1 TRBV29-1 CSVGTGFTGELFF TGCAGCGTTGGGACAGGGTTCACCGGGGAGCTGTTTTTT
12 TRBJ2-7 NA NA TRBV7-9 CASSLSGLPQYF TGTGCCAGCAGCTTATCCGGGCTACCGCAGTACTTC
17 TRBJ2-2 NA NA TRBV5-5 CASLRFPPLRAPGELFF TGTGCCAGCCTCCGATTTCCTCCTCTCAGGGCCCCCGGGGAGCTGTTTTTT
15 TRBJ2-1 NA NA TRBV9 CASSAKLATYNEQFF TGTGCCAGCAGCGCGAAACTAGCCACCTACAATGAGCAGTTCTTC
14 TRBJ2-2 NA NA TRBV10-1 CASSDSSNTGELFF TGCGCCAGCAGTGATTCCTCGAACACCGGGGAGCTGTTTTTT
16 TRBJ2-1 NA NA TRBV19 CASTPGFQRHRNEQFF TGTGCCAGTACCCCCGGATTCCAGCGGCACCGAAATGAGCAGTTCTTC
15 TRBJ1-2 NA NA TRBV5-6 CASSLDTGPNYGYTF TGTGCCAGCAGCTTGGATACAGGGCCTAACTATGGCTACACCTTC
15 TRBJ2-1 NA NA TRBV5-4 CASSLLAAPYNEQFF TGTGCCAGCAGCTTGCTGGCGGCCCCCTACAATGAGCAGTTCTTC
15 TRBJ1-5 once TRBD1 TRBV4-2 CASSQGDRGRQPQHF TGTGCCAGCAGCCAAGGAGACAGGGGGCGTCAGCCCCAGCATTTT
15 TRBJ1-3 NA NA TRBV30 CAWRENNYSGNTIYF TGTGCCTGGAGGGAAAACAACTACTCTGGAAACACCATATATTTT
15 TRBJ2-5 NA NA TRBV28 CASRSGGPPSETQYF TGTGCCAGCAGATCGGGGGGCCCCCCTTCCGAGACCCAGTACTTC
13 TRBJ1-1 few NA TRBV7-9 CASSFSRDAEAFF TGTGCCAGCAGCTTTAGCAGGGACGCTGAAGCTTTCTTT
11 TRBJ1-4 NA NA TRBV27 CASGQNEKLFF TGTGCCAGCGGACAGAATGAAAAACTGTTTTTT
14 TRBJ2-3 NA TRBD2 TRBV27 CASRPMGGSDTQYF TGTGCCAGCAGGCCTATGGGGGGGTCAGATACGCAGTATTTT
16 TRBJ2-1 once NA TRBV28 CASSPKGSGSYNEQFF TGTGCCAGCAGTCCCAAAGGATCGGGCTCCTACAATGAGCAGTTCTTC
14 TRBJ1-4 NA NA TRBV28 CASLSPGSNEKLFF TGTGCCAGTCTCAGTCCAGGGTCTAATGAAAAACTGTTTTTT
14 TRBJ1-1 NA NA TRBV27 CASSSHRVNTEAFF TGTGCCAGCAGTAGTCACAGGGTGAACACTGAAGCTTTCTTT
17 TRBJ1-2 NA NA TRBV9 CASSVDSQSRFQGDYTF TGTGCCAGCAGCGTAGACTCCCAATCGCGGTTTCAGGGAGACTACACCTTC
17 TRBJ2-2 NA NA TRBV6-1 CASSEVNRHLGDGELFF TGTGCCAGCAGTGAAGTTAACCGACACCTTGGAGACGGGGAGCTGTTTTTT